A selection of T cell receptor beta chains follows, all from one sample in a study of blood T cell repertoires in COVID-19. Data came from immunoSEQ multiplex PCR; TCRdb stores just in-frame clones and leaves some out. The sample records roughly 210,000 clones, about 87% being singletons. The sample taken for sequencing was peripheral blood. The receptors were gathered from a man aged 70-80 years with acute or convalescent COVID-19. The CDR3 runs from the conserved cysteine through the conserved F or W. A D gene is named only where the DNA matches it firmly. Clone sizes are given selectively: once, few, many, or a class where the clone is expanded.

clone size,V gene,J gene,D gene,CDR3 DNA,CDR3 protein
once,TRBV5-1,TRBJ1-1,.,TGCGCCAGCACCAGATTTGGGGCGAACACTGAAGCTTTCTTT,CASTRFGANTEAFF
once,TRBV5-6,TRBJ2-1,.,TGTGCCAGCAGCTTGGGGGCAGGGCGCAACAATGAGCAGTTCTTC,CASSLGAGRNNEQFF
.,TRBV19,TRBJ1-5,TRBD1,TGTGCCAGTAGTGTTCAGGGGGCCAATCAGCCCCAGCATTTT,CASSVQGANQPQHF
.,TRBV5-1,TRBJ2-5,TRBD2,TGCGCCAGCAGCTTGGGGGGCGGGAGGGCCCAAGAGACCCAGTACTTC,CASSLGGGRAQETQYF
.,TRBV5-1,TRBJ2-1,TRBD2,TGCGCCAGCAGCCCTCGGACTAGCGGAGACAATGAGCAGTTCTTC,CASSPRTSGDNEQFF
.,TRBV7-8,TRBJ2-7,.,TGTGCCAGCAGCCTTCCACCACTCTACGAGCAGTACTTC,CASSLPPLYEQYF
.,TRBV5-4,TRBJ2-1,TRBD1,TGTGCCAGTGAGTCGGGACAGGGGTACAATGAGCAGTTCTTC,CASESGQGYNEQFF
.,TRBV19,TRBJ1-5,TRBD1,TGTGCCAGTAGTTTGGACAGGGGGTCCACCCAGCATTTT,CASSLDRGSTQHF
.,TRBV14,TRBJ2-1,.,TGTGCCAGCAGCACTCGGACAGACAATGAGCAGTTCTTC,CASSTRTDNEQFF
.,TRBV3-1/TRBV3-2,TRBJ1-1,.,TGTGCCAGCAGTCCCCACACAGTACCGAACACTGAAGCTTTCTTT,CASSPHTVPNTEAFF
once,TRBV28,TRBJ2-7,.,TGTGCCAGCAGTTCACCTACCACCTACGAGCAGTACTTC,CASSSPTTYEQYF
.,TRBV27,TRBJ2-7,TRBD1,TGTGCCAGCAGATCCCGGACAGGATCGGGGGAGCAGTACTTC,CASRSRTGSGEQYF
.,TRBV5-1,TRBJ2-2,.,TGCGCCAGCAGCCCGATTGCAGGGGGGTTTGTCGGGGAGCTGTTTTTT,CASSPIAGGFVGELFF
.,TRBV12-3/TRBV12-4,TRBJ1-1,TRBD1,TGTGCCAGCAGTCTCGGACAGGGTGAAGCTTTCTTT,CASSLGQGEAFF
once,TRBV28,TRBJ2-7,TRBD2,TGTGCCAGCAGTCCAGCGGGAGGCCCCTACGAGCAGTACTTC,CASSPAGGPYEQYF
.,TRBV10-3,TRBJ2-1,.,TGTGCCATCAGTGGTAGCGGTCCTATCCGAATGTGGGAGCAGTTCTTC,CAISGSGPIRMWEQFF
.,TRBV7-2,TRBJ1-1,.,TGTGCCAGCAGCTTCCGGGGGGATGCTGAAGCTTTCTTT,CASSFRGDAEAFF
.,TRBV5-8,TRBJ2-6,.,TGTGCCAGCAGCTTGGGGCAGGGGAGTTCGGGGGCCAACGTCCTGACTTTC,CASSLGQGSSGANVLTF
.,TRBV27,TRBJ2-7,TRBD2,TGTGCCAGCAGTGGACTAGCGGGTATCTACGAGCAGTACTTC,CASSGLAGIYEQYF
.,TRBV5-1,TRBJ2-1,.,TGCGCCAGCAGCTCGGACTGGGTAAGCAATGAGCAGTTCTTC,CASSSDWVSNEQFF
.,TRBV6-6,TRBJ2-7,TRBD1,TGTGCCAGCAACCAAGGGACAGTCCACGAGCAGTACTTC,CASNQGTVHEQYF
once,TRBV21-1,TRBJ2-7,.,TGTGAGAGGGGGGGTGATGGCGAGCAGTACTTC,CERGGDGEQYF
.,TRBV4-1,TRBJ2-4,TRBD2,TGCGCCAGCAGCCAAGATGGGGGAGTAGCGGGAACCAAAAACATTCAGTACTTC,CASSQDGGVAGTKNIQYF
.,TRBV9,TRBJ1-1,TRBD1,TGTGCCAGCAGCCCGCGACAGGGAATTGAAGCTTTCTTT,CASSPRQGIEAFF
.,TRBV10-3,TRBJ1-1,.,TGTGCCATAACGGAGGGTATGAACACTGAAGCTTTCTTT,CAITEGMNTEAFF
.,TRBV4-1,TRBJ2-7,TRBD1,TGCGCCAGCAGCCTTGTGGTGGACCGGGACAGCACCTACGAGCAGTACTTC,CASSLVVDRDSTYEQYF
once,TRBV28,TRBJ2-5,TRBD1,TGTGCCAGCAGTTCACCGGGACAGGGGGCCTTAGAGACCCAGTACTTC,CASSSPGQGALETQYF
.,TRBV7-2,TRBJ1-3,.,TGTGCCAGCAGCCCCGGGGCTGGAAACACCATATATTTT,CASSPGAGNTIYF
.,TRBV19,TRBJ1-2,TRBD1,TGTGCCAGTAGGGAGGAGACAGGGGTGGATGGCTACACCTTC,CASREETGVDGYTF
once,TRBV3-1/TRBV3-2,TRBJ2-5,TRBD1,TGTGCCAGCAGCCAATCCGACAGGGCTAGAGAGACCCAGTACTTC,CASSQSDRARETQYF
once,TRBV5-1,TRBJ2-2,.,TGCGCCAGCAGCCCGGACAGCCTCACCGGGGAGCTGTTTTTT,CASSPDSLTGELFF
.,TRBV19,TRBJ1-1,.,TGTGCCAGTACCGACAGTACCCGGTTATTGACTTTCTTT,CASTDSTRLLTFF
.,TRBV7-9,TRBJ1-5,TRBD1,TGTGCCAGCAGCCGGGACAGGCAAGGCAATCAGCCCCAGCATTTT,CASSRDRQGNQPQHF
.,TRBV6-5,TRBJ2-5,.,TGTGCCAGCAGTTACTCGTACAGGAGAGAGACCCAGTACTTC,CASSYSYRRETQYF
.,TRBV19,TRBJ2-7,TRBD1,TGTGCCAGTAGTGCGACGGGACAGGGGGCATTCTACGAGCAGTACTTC,CASSATGQGAFYEQYF
.,TRBV30,TRBJ1-6,.,TGTGCCTGGAGTGTTCAGGGGAATAATTCACCCCTCCACTTT,CAWSVQGNNSPLHF
.,TRBV5-8,TRBJ2-7,.,TGTGCCAGCAGCTTGGAATTTCAGACAGGTACTACCTACGAGCAGTACTTC,CASSLEFQTGTTYEQYF
once,TRBV4-1,TRBJ2-7,TRBD2,TGCGCCAGCAGCCAAGAGGGAGGGGTTCAGTACGAGCAGTACTTC,CASSQEGGVQYEQYF
.,TRBV30,TRBJ2-7,.,TGTGCCTGGAGTCCCGGAGGCAACGAGCAGTACTTC,CAWSPGGNEQYF